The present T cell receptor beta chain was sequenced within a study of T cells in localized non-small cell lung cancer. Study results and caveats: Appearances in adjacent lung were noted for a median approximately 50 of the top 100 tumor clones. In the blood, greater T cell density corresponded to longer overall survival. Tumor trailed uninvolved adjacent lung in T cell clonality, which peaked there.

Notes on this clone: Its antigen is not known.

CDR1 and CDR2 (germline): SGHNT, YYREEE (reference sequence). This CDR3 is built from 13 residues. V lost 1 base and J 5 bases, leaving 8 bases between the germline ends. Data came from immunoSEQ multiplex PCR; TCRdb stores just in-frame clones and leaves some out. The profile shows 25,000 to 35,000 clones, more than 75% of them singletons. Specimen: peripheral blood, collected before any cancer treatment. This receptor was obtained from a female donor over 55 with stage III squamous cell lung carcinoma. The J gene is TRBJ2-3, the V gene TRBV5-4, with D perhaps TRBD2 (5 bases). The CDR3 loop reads CASSLFGIDTQYF. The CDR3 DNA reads TGTGCCAGCAGCTTGTTCGGGATAGATACGCAGTATTTT.